The text below deals with one T cell receptor beta chain. Looked up from germline, CDR1 is MDHEN and CDR2 is SYDVKM. Trimming left V 8 bases short and J 0 bases short, with 11 bases between. CDR3 length: 15 amino acids. In the original analysis: Reference gene primer amplification yielded estimated nucleated cell counts. Only in-frame clones appear in the TCRdb table, and some are missing; sequencing was by immunoSEQ multiplex PCR. For V, J and clone size, that table is used; D and trimming come from the DNA. In the table there are hundreds of thousands of clones, about 87% of which are singletons. The data originate from a study of blood T cell repertoires in COVID-19. About the study: The United States, Italy and Spain supplied acute and convalescent COVID-19 samples. T cells, B-cell-depleted T cells, or PBMCs provided the cDNA or gDNA that served as material.

Sequencing was performed on PBMCs or T cells enriched from blood (not recorded which). The receptor comes from a woman aged 45-59 years who had recovered from COVID-19. The J gene is TRBJ1-6, the V gene TRBV28, with D uncertain. CDR3: CASRYGSSYNSPLHF. DNA for the CDR3: TGTGCCAGCCGTTACGGGAGCTCCTATAATTCACCCCTCCACTTT.